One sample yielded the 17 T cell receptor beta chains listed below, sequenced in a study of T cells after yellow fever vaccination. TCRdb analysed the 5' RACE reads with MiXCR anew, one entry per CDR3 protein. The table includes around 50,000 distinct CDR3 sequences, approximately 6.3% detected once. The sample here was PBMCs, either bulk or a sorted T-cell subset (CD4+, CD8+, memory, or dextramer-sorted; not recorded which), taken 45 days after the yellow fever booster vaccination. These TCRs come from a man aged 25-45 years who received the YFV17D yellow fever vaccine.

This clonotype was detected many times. CDR3 coding DNA: TGCGCCAGCAGCCAAGTACTCCGGACTAGCGGGAGTAGGTCCTACGAGCAGTACTTC. Encoded protein: CASSQVLRTSGSRSYEQYF. V is TRBV4-3 and J is TRBJ2-7; 13 nucleotides agree with TRBD2. CDR1 LGHNA and CDR2 YSLEER come from the germline V gene. The CDR3 is 19 residues long. V shed 1 base and J 1 base; nucleotides not matched to a gene: 10.

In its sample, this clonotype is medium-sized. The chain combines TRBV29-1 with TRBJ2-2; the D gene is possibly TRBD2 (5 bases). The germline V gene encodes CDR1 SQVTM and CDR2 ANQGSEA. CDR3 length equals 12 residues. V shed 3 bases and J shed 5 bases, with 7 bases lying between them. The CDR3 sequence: CSVDPGTGELFF. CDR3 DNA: TGCAGCGTTGACCCGGGGACCGGGGAGCTGTTTTTT.

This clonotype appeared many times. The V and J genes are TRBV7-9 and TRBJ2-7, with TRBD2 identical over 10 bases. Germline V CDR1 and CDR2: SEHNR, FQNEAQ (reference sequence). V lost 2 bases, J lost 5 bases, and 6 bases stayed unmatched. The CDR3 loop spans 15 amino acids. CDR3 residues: CASSLLAGVRDEQYF. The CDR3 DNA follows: TGTGCCAGCAGCTTACTAGCGGGAGTCCGGGACGAGCAGTACTTC. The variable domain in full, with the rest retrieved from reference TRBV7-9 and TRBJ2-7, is DTGVSQNPRHKITKRGQNVTFRCDPISEHNRLYWYRQTLGQGPEFLTYFQNEAQLEKSRLLSDRFSAERPKGSFSTLEIQRTEQGDSAMYLCASSLLAGVRDEQYFGPGTRLTVT.

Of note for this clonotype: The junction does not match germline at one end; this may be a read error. The CDR3 nucleotides read TGTGCCAGCACCAAATGGGACTTGGTTGGGGATACGCACTATTTT. It yields the protein CASTKWDLVGDTHYF. The genes are TRBV7-2 and TRBJ2-3; D perhaps matches TRBD2 (6 bases). Germline lookup yields CDR1 SGHTA and CDR2 FQGNSA. CDR3 length: 15 amino acids.

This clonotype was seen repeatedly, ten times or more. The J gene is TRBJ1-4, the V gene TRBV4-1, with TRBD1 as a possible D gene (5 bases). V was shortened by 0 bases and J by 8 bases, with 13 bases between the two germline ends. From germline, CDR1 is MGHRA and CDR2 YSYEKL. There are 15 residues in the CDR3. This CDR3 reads CASSQDQGRGEKLFF. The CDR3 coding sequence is TGCGCCAGCAGCCAAGATCAGGGTCGAGGGGAAAAACTGTTTTTT.

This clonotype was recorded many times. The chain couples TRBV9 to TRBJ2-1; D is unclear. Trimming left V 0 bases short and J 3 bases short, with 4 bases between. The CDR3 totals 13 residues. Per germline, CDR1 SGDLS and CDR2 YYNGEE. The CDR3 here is CASSVADYNEQFF. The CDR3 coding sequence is TGTGCCAGCAGCGTAGCTGACTACAATGAGCAGTTCTTC.

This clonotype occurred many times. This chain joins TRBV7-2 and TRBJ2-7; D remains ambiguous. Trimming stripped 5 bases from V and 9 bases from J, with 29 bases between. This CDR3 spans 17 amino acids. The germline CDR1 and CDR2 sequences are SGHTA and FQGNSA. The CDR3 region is CASSPDNPIWTVRRQYF. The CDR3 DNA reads TGTGCCAGCAGCCCAGACAACCCCATTTGGACGGTCCGAAGGCAGTACTTC.

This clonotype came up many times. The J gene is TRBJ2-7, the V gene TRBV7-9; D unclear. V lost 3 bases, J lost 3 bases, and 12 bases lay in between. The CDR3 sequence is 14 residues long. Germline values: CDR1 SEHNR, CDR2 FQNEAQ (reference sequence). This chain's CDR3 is CASSFGLADYEQYF. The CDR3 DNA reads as TGTGCCAGCAGCTTTGGGCTTGCAGACTACGAGCAGTACTTC.

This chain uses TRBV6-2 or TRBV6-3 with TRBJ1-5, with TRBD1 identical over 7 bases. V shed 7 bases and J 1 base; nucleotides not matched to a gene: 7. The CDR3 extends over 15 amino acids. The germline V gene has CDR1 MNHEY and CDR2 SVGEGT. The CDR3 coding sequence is TGTGCCAGCATGAAGACAGGGACAAGCAATCAGCCCCAGCATTTT. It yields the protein CASMKTGTSNQPQHF.

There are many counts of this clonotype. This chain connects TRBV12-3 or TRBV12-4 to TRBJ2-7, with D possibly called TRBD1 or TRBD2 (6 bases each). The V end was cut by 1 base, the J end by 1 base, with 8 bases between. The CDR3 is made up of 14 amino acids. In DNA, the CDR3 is TGTGCCAGCAGTTTAGGCGGGACATCCTACGAGCAGTACTTC. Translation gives CASSLGGTSYEQYF.

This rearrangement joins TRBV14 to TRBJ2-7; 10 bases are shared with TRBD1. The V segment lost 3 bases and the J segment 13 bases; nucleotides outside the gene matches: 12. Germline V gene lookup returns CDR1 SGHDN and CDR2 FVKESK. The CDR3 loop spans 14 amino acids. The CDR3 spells CASSHRQGALGLYF. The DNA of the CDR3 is TGTGCCAGCAGCCATCGACAGGGGGCCCTGGGTTTATACTTC. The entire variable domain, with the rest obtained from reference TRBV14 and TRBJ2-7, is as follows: EAGVTQFPSHSVIEKGQTVTLRCDPISGHDNLYWYRRVMGKEIKFLLHFVKESKQDESGMPNNRFLAERTGGTYSTLKVQPAELEDSGVYFCASSHRQGALGLYFGPGTRLTVT.

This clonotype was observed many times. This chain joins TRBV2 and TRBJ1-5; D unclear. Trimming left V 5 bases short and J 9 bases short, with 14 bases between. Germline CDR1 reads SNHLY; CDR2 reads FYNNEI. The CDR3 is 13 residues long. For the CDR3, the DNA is TGTGCCAGCAGTAAGGACGGAGTAAGGCCCCAGCATTTT. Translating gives CASSKDGVRPQHF.

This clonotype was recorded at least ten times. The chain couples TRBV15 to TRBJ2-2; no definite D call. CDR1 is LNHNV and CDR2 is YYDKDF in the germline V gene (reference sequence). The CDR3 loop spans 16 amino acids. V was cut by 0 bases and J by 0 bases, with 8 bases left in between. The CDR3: CATSRDWYSNTGELFF. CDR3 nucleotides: TGTGCCACCAGCAGAGATTGGTACTCGAACACCGGGGAGCTGTTTTTT.

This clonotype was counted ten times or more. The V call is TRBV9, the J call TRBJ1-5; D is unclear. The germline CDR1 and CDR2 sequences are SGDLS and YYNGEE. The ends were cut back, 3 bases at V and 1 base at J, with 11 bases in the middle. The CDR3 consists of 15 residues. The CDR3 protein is CASSADPGSNQPQHF. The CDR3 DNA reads TGTGCCAGCAGCGCCGACCCGGGGAGCAATCAGCCCCAGCATTTT.

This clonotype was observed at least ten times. Here the CDR3 reads CASSQPGTGNTDTQYF. The CDR3, as DNA: TGTGCCAGCAGCCAACCCGGGACAGGGAACACAGATACGCAGTATTTT. V gene TRBV3-1 combines with J gene TRBJ2-3; 9 bases align to TRBD1. Looked up from germline, CDR1 is LGHDT and CDR2 is YNNKEL (reference sequence). V shed 2 bases, J shed 2 bases, and the junction held 5 bases outside the gene matches. The CDR3 is 16 residues long.

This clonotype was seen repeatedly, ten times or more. The CDR3, as DNA: TGTGCCAGCAGTTCTTTCCAAGAGACCCAGTACTTC. Translation gives CASSSFQETQYF. The gene calls are TRBV28 and TRBJ2-5, with no clear D. Germline CDR1 and CDR2: MDHEN and SYDVKM. The V and J ends lost 4 bases and 1 base respectively, with 4 bases between them. This CDR3 is 12 amino acids long. The full variable domain, completed using reference TRBV28 and TRBJ2-5, is DVKVTQSSRYLVKRTGEKVFLECVQDMDHENMFWYRQDPGLGLRLIYFSYDVKMKEKGDIPEGYSVSREKKERFSLILESASTNQTSMYLCASSSFQETQYFGPGTRLLVL.

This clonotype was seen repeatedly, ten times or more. CDR3 amino acids: CASSPPRGDEQYF. The CDR3 DNA reads as TGTGCCAGCAGCCCCCCGAGGGGGGACGAGCAGTACTTC. The chain is built from TRBV5-4 and TRBJ2-7, with D perhaps matching TRBD1 or TRBD2 (6 bases each). V lost 4 bases and J lost 5, with 13 bases in between. This CDR3 spans 13 amino acids. CDR1 and CDR2 (germline): SGHNT, YYREEE (reference sequence). The full variable domain, with the rest looked up from reference TRBV5-4 and TRBJ2-7, is ETGVTQSPTHLIKTRGQQVTLRCSSQSGHNTVSWYQQALGQGPQFIFQYYREEENGRGNFPPRFSGLQFPNYSSELNVNALELDDSALYLCASSPPRGDEQYFGPGTRLTVT.